The rows below give T cell receptor beta chains drawn from one sample of a study of CD8+ T cells in alopecia areata. Clones were read by immunoSEQ multiplex PCR, and TCRdb kept only the in-frame ones, dropping some. The sample contains 150,000 to 200,000 clones, roughly 53% of which appear only once. The sample here was CD8+ T cells sorted from blood, taken at week 24, from a patient treated with tofacitinib. All receptors derive from a human donor with alopecia areata. Each CDR3 is given with its conserved first and last residue. The D gene is left open where the match is weak. Only some rows state a clone size, as once, few, many or a class for expanded clones.

j_call: TRBJ2-3; clone_size: few; d_call: NA; v_call: TRBV11-2; cdr3_aa: CASSLQPTDTQYF; cdr3_nt: TGTGCCAGCAGCTTGCAGCCTACAGATACGCAGTATTTT
j_call: TRBJ2-2; clone_size: few; d_call: NA; v_call: TRBV2; cdr3_aa: CASSELVGELFF; cdr3_nt: TGTGCCAGCAGTGAATTGGTGGGGGAGCTGTTTTTT
j_call: TRBJ1-2; clone_size: NA; d_call: NA; v_call: TRBV30; cdr3_aa: CAWSATAFANYGYTF; cdr3_nt: TGTGCCTGGAGTGCAACAGCCTTTGCTAACTATGGCTACACCTTC
j_call: TRBJ1-1; clone_size: NA; d_call: TRBD1; v_call: TRBV25-1; cdr3_aa: CASSGDRVSTEAFF; cdr3_nt: TGTGCCAGCAGTGGTGACAGGGTGTCCACTGAAGCTTTCTTT
j_call: TRBJ2-1; clone_size: few; d_call: TRBD2; v_call: TRBV5-4; cdr3_aa: CASRGIGGANEQFF; cdr3_nt: TGTGCCAGCAGGGGAATCGGGGGGGCGAATGAGCAGTTCTTC
j_call: TRBJ2-7; clone_size: NA; d_call: TRBD1; v_call: TRBV28; cdr3_aa: CASSWDSPYEQYF; cdr3_nt: TGTGCCAGCAGTTGGGACAGCCCCTACGAGCAGTACTTC
j_call: TRBJ2-1; clone_size: few; d_call: NA; v_call: TRBV10-3; cdr3_aa: CAISGTFDRLDEQFF; cdr3_nt: TGTGCCATCAGTGGGACGTTTGACAGGTTGGATGAGCAGTTCTTC
j_call: TRBJ1-4; clone_size: NA; d_call: TRBD1; v_call: TRBV13; cdr3_aa: CASGDRESNEKLFF; cdr3_nt: TGTGCCAGCGGGGACAGGGAATCTAATGAAAAACTGTTTTTT
j_call: TRBJ2-2; clone_size: NA; d_call: NA; v_call: TRBV9; cdr3_aa: CASSPPAGELFF; cdr3_nt: TGTGCCAGCAGCCCCCCCGCCGGGGAGCTGTTTTTT
j_call: TRBJ2-3; clone_size: few; d_call: TRBD1; v_call: TRBV30; cdr3_aa: CAWSVTRGQADTQYF; cdr3_nt: TGTGCCTGGAGTGTTACGAGGGGGCAGGCAGATACGCAGTATTTT
j_call: TRBJ2-1; clone_size: few; d_call: TRBD2; v_call: TRBV29-1; cdr3_aa: CSVEGTSGGETYNEQFF; cdr3_nt: TGCAGCGTTGAGGGGACTAGCGGGGGGGAAACCTACAATGAGCAGTTCTTC
j_call: TRBJ2-7; clone_size: NA; d_call: TRBD1; v_call: TRBV5-6; cdr3_aa: CASSLGQGRNEQYF; cdr3_nt: TGTGCCAGCAGCCTTGGACAGGGTCGGAACGAGCAGTACTTC
j_call: TRBJ1-4; clone_size: once; d_call: NA; v_call: TRBV7-8; cdr3_aa: CASSLAFSPRPTNEKLFF; cdr3_nt: TGTGCCAGCAGCTTAGCGTTTTCCCCCAGACCAACTAATGAAAAACTGTTTTTT
j_call: TRBJ2-2; clone_size: NA; d_call: NA; v_call: TRBV27; cdr3_aa: CASSPRQFPGELFF; cdr3_nt: TGTGCCAGCAGTCCAAGACAGTTCCCCGGGGAGCTGTTTTTT
j_call: TRBJ1-2; clone_size: NA; d_call: TRBD1; v_call: TRBV11-2; cdr3_aa: CASSSKDRAGSGYTF; cdr3_nt: TGTGCCAGCAGCTCCAAAGACAGGGCGGGTAGCGGCTACACCTTC
j_call: TRBJ2-3; clone_size: few; d_call: NA; v_call: TRBV15; cdr3_aa: CATSQTTQGADTQYF; cdr3_nt: TGTGCCACCAGCCAGACGACCCAAGGGGCAGATACGCAGTATTTT
j_call: TRBJ2-7; clone_size: NA; d_call: NA; v_call: TRBV11-2; cdr3_aa: CASSLPGREQYF; cdr3_nt: TGTGCCAGCAGCTTACCTGGGAGGGAGCAGTACTTC
j_call: TRBJ1-4; clone_size: NA; d_call: NA; v_call: TRBV6-5; cdr3_aa: CASSYGPSGDEKLFF; cdr3_nt: TGTGCCAGCAGTTACGGACCCTCTGGGGATGAAAAACTGTTTTTT
j_call: TRBJ1-2; clone_size: once; d_call: NA; v_call: TRBV13; cdr3_aa: CASSPGRGDYGYTF; cdr3_nt: TGTGCCAGCAGCCCCGGGAGGGGTGACTATGGCTACACCTTC
j_call: TRBJ1-1; clone_size: NA; d_call: NA; v_call: TRBV25-1; cdr3_aa: CASSEFGLNRNTEAFF; cdr3_nt: TGTGCCAGCAGTGAATTTGGATTAAATAGGAACACTGAAGCTTTCTTT
j_call: TRBJ2-2; clone_size: few; d_call: NA; v_call: TRBV5-6; cdr3_aa: CASSLSRELFF; cdr3_nt: TGTGCCAGCAGCTTATCTCGGGAGCTGTTTTTT
j_call: TRBJ2-1; clone_size: NA; d_call: TRBD2; v_call: TRBV13; cdr3_aa: CASSLGRGDNEQFF; cdr3_nt: TGTGCCAGCAGCTTAGGGCGGGGGGACAATGAGCAGTTCTTC
j_call: TRBJ1-2; clone_size: few; d_call: NA; v_call: TRBV4-3; cdr3_aa: CASSQEDGEQGLGGGYTF; cdr3_nt: TGCGCCAGCAGCCAGGAAGATGGGGAACAGGGTTTGGGTGGTGGCTACACCTTC
j_call: TRBJ2-7; clone_size: NA; d_call: NA; v_call: TRBV5-1; cdr3_aa: CASSFFSGFLSYEQYF; cdr3_nt: TGCGCCAGCAGCTTTTTTTCGGGTTTCCTCTCCTACGAGCAGTACTTC
j_call: TRBJ1-5; clone_size: NA; d_call: NA; v_call: TRBV19; cdr3_aa: CASSIRLYQPQHF; cdr3_nt: TGTGCCAGTAGTATTAGGTTGTATCAGCCCCAGCATTTT
j_call: TRBJ1-2; clone_size: few; d_call: NA; v_call: TRBV6-6; cdr3_aa: CASGDGYTF; cdr3_nt: TGTGCCAGCGGGGATGGCTACACCTTC
j_call: TRBJ2-7; clone_size: NA; d_call: NA; v_call: TRBV2; cdr3_aa: CASRDLEQYF; cdr3_nt: TGTGCCAGCAGAGACTTGGAGCAGTACTTC
j_call: TRBJ1-1; clone_size: NA; d_call: NA; v_call: TRBV11-2; cdr3_aa: CASVYGREAFF; cdr3_nt: TGTGCCAGCGTATATGGGCGTGAAGCTTTCTTT
j_call: TRBJ2-7; clone_size: NA; d_call: NA; v_call: TRBV7-9; cdr3_aa: CASSGGTAPPYEQYF; cdr3_nt: TGTGCCAGCAGCGGAGGGACCGCCCCACCCTACGAGCAGTACTTC
j_call: TRBJ2-2; clone_size: NA; d_call: TRBD2; v_call: TRBV29-1; cdr3_aa: CSALSRGAVGELFF; cdr3_nt: TGCAGCGCCCTCTCGCGGGGGGCTGTCGGGGAGCTGTTTTTT